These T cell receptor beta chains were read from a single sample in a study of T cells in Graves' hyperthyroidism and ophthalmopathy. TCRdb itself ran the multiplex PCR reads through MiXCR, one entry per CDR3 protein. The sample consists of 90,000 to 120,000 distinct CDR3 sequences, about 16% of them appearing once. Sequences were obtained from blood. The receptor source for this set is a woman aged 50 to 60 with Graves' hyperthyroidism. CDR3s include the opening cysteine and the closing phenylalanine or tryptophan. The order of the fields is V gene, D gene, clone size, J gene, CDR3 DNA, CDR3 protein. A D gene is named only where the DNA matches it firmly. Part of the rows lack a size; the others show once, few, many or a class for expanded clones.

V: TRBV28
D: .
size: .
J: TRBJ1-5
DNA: TGTGCCAGCAGTTTATACCCCAAGACAGAGAGCAATCAGCCCCAGCATTTT
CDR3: CASSLYPKTESNQPQHF

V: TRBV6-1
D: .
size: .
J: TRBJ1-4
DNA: TGTGCCAGCAGCGGTGGTCCCAGAGAAAAACTGTTTTTT
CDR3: CASSGGPREKLFF

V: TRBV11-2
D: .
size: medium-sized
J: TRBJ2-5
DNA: TGTGCCAGCAGCTTATCGGGAATCGGGGAGACCCAGTACTTC
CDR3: CASSLSGIGETQYF

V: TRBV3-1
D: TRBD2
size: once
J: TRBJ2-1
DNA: TGTGCCAGCAGCCAGGTCGGCGGGACTAGCGGTGGGAATGAGCAGTTCTTC
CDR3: CASSQVGGTSGGNEQFF

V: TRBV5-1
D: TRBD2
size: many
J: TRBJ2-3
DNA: TGCGCCAGCAGCTCCCTCCCCCTAGCGGGAGACTATACGCAGTATTTT
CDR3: CASSSLPLAGDYTQYF

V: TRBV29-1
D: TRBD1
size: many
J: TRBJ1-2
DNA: TGCAGCGTTGAGGACAGGGGGCTGGACTACACCTTC
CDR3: CSVEDRGLDYTF

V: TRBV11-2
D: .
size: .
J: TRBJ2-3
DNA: TGTGCCAGCAGCTTTGGACAGTTCGGCACAGATACGCAGTATTTT
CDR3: CASSFGQFGTDTQYF

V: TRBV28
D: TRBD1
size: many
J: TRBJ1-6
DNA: TGTGCCAGCAGGCCCCTGGGACAGGGGATAAAGTTTAATTCACCCCTCCACTTT
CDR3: CASRPLGQGIKFNSPLHF

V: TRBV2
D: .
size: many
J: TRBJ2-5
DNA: TGTGCCAGCAGGGGGAATGTGGTAGCTGGAGAGACCCAGTACTTC
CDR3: CASRGNVVAGETQYF

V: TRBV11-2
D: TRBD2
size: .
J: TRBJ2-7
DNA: TGTGCCAGCAGCTTAGTAGGACTAGCGACCTACGAGCAGTACTTC
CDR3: CASSLVGLATYEQYF

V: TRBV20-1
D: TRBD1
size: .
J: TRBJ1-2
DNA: TGCAGTGCTGATGGGACAGGGCATGGCTACACCTTC
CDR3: CSADGTGHGYTF

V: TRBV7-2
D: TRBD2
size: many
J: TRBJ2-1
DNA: TGTGCCAGCAGCGTGCTAGCGGGAGGGCCTTTTGAGCAGTTCTTC
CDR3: CASSVLAGGPFEQFF

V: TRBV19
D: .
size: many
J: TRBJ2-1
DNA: TGTGCCAGTAGTGTGGACTACCAAAGAAACAATGAGCAGTTCTTC
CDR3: CASSVDYQRNNEQFF

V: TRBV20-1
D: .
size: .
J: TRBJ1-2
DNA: TGCAGTGCTAGTACTGGAGATAACTATGGCTACACCTTC
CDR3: CSASTGDNYGYTF

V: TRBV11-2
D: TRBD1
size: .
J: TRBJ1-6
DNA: TGTGCCAGCAGCTCGTACCCGGGAGACAGGGGTAATTCACCCCTCCACTTT
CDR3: CASSSYPGDRGNSPLHF

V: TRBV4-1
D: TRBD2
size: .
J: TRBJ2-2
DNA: TGCGCCAGCAGCCAAGATCCGGGAGGGCCTTTCGGGGAGCTGTTTTTT
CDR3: CASSQDPGGPFGELFF

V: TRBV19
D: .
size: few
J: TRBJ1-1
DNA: TGTGCCAGTAGTATCGGTTCCATGAACACTGAAGCTTTCTTT
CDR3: CASSIGSMNTEAFF

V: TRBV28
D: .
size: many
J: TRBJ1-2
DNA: TGTGCCAGCAGTACCCCAGGGACGAACTATGGCTACACCTTC
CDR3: CASSTPGTNYGYTF

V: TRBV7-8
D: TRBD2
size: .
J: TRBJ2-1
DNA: TGTGCCAGCAGGACTAGCTTAGAGCAGTTCTTC
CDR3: CASRTSLEQFF

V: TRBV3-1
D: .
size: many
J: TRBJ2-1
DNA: TGTGCCAGCAGCCACCGCGATGAGCAGTTCTTC
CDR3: CASSHRDEQFF

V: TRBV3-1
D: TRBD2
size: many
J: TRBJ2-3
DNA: TGTGCCAGCAGCTCCAGGACTAGCGGGAGTCCAGGAGATACGCAGTATTTT
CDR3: CASSSRTSGSPGDTQYF

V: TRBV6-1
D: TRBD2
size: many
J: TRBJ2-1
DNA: TGTGCCAGCAGAAGGACTAGCGGGAGAACTAATGAGCAGTTCTTC
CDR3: CASRRTSGRTNEQFF

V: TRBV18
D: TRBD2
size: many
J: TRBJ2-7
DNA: TGTGCCAGCTCACCAGGACTAGCGGGAGGTTTCTACGAGCAGTACTTC
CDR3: CASSPGLAGGFYEQYF

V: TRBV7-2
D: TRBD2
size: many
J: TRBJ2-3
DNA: TGTGCCAGCAGCTTAGTGTCATTGAGCGGGAGTGTAGCAGATACGCAGTATTTT
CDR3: CASSLVSLSGSVADTQYF

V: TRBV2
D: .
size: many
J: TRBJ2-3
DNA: TGTGCCAGCAGTAGCGGAGCTAGCACAGATACGCAGTATTTT
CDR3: CASSSGASTDTQYF

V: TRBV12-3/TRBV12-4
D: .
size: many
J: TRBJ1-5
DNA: TGTGCCAGCAGGGACAGTATTTCCTTTCAGCCCCAGCATTTT
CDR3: CASRDSISFQPQHF

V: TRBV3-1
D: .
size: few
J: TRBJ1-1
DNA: TGTGCCAGCAGAGAGAGAATGAACACTGAAGCTTTCTTT
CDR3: CASRERMNTEAFF

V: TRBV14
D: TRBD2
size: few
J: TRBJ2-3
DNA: TGTGCCAGCAGCCCCCCGCGGAGCGGGAGGGGGGATACGCAGTATTTT
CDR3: CASSPPRSGRGDTQYF

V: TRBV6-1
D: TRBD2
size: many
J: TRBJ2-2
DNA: TGTGCCAGCAGGGCGGGAGGCGGCACCGGGGAGCTGTTTTTT
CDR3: CASRAGGGTGELFF

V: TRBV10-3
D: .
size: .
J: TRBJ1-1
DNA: TGTGCCATCAGTCGCGGCGGGGAAGCTTTCTTT
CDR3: CAISRGGEAFF

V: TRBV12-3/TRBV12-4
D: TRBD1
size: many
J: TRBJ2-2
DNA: TGTGCCAGCAGGACAGGGGGCGCGAACACCGGGGAGCTGTTTTTT
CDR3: CASRTGGANTGELFF

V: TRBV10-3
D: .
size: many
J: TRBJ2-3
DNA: TGTGCCATCGGGGAGCGAAGTGATACGCAGTATTTT
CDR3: CAIGERSDTQYF

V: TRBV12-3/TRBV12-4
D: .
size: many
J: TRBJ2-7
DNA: TGTGCCAGCAGTTCGGACGGCTTCCCGGGAGAGCAGTACTTC
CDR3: CASSSDGFPGEQYF